This entry is about one T cell receptor beta chain. Its antigen is currently unknown. TCRdb's table, derived via immunoSEQ multiplex PCR, lists solely in-frame clones and lacks some. The repertoire consists of fewer than 110,000 clones, with 87% occurring once and the leading ten covering 17%. During the collection period, no donor immune events like infections were recorded. This entry is derived from a study of identifying expanded T cells in peripheral blood. Study conclusions and caveats: About 1.2 clones differed between technical replicates, versus around 15 and 19 over time. Across healthy donors, higher total template counts meant significantly greater two-week count variance.

The sequence was collected from a person between 18 and 75 years old in good health. The sample was blood.

Written as DNA, the CDR3 is TGTGCCAGCGGACCCAGGAGGGGAGAAAAACTGTTTTTT. Amino acids: CASGPRRGEKLFF. This chain uses TRBV6-5 with TRBJ1-4; maybe TRBD1 (5 bases). V was shortened by 8 bases and J by 8 bases, with 15 bases between the two germline ends. This CDR3 is 13 amino acids long. Germline-derived CDR1 and CDR2 are MNHEY and SVGAGI.